The 9 T cell receptor beta chains presented below share a single source sample, sequenced in a study of cytomegalovirus exposure and HLA in healthy donors. This PCR relied on a set of 60 Vbeta primers and 13 Jbeta primers. Some clones are missing from TCRdb's copy, which holds only in-frame ones; the method was immunoSEQ multiplex PCR. The sample has more than 150,000 clones; around 83% are singletons. Sequenced input: PBMCs. Source of these receptors: a woman between 18 and 29 years old in good health and CMV-seronegative.

The chain links TRBV11-2 to TRBJ2-1, with TRBD2 matching over 7 bases. V lost 1 base to trimming and J lost 4 bases; unmatched junction nucleotides: 7. Germline V gene data show CDR1 as SGHAT and CDR2 as FQNNGV. The CDR3 covers 16 residues. The CDR3 bases are TGTGCCAGCAGCTTAGGCGCGGGAGTAGCGTACAATGAGCAGTTCTTC. The encoded protein is CASSLGAGVAYNEQFF.

Only one count was recorded for this clone. For the CDR3, the DNA is TGTGCCAGCAGGGGACTAGTGGGTCTCACAGATACGCAGTATTTT. This codes for CASRGLVGLTDTQYF. This sequence joins TRBV27 and TRBJ2-3; 8 bases are a match to TRBD2. CDR1 is MNHEY, CDR2 SMNVEV, per germline (reference sequence). The CDR3 is 15 amino acids. Unmatched junction bases numbered 7, after V lost 6 bases and J lost 2 bases.

This chain links TRBV11-2 with TRBJ2-7; a weak D match, TRBD2 (6 bases). The CDR3 is made up of 15 amino acids. V lost 4 bases and J lost 3, with 16 bases in between. Per the germline V gene, CDR1 is SGHAT and CDR2 is FQNNGV. CDR3: CASSYQGRMDYEQYF. The DNA for the CDR3 is TGTGCCAGCAGCTATCAAGGGAGGATGGACTACGAGCAGTACTTC.

The chain links TRBV9 to TRBJ2-1; 7 bases map to TRBD2. The CDR3 loop spans 15 amino acids. Per the germline V gene, CDR1 is SGDLS and CDR2 is YYNGEE. The V gene end was trimmed by 0 bases and the J gene end by 2 bases; junction bases not matched to a gene: 2. The DNA for the CDR3 is TGTGCCAGCAGCGTAGGGGGAGGGGCCTACAATGAGCAGTTCTTC. As protein: CASSVGGGAYNEQFF.

V is TRBV11-2 and J is TRBJ2-7; D is perhaps TRBD2 (6 bases). V lost 2 bases and J 3 bases, leaving 14 bases between the germline ends. Germline-derived CDR1 and CDR2 are SGHAT and FQNNGV. The CDR3 has 15 residues. DNA for the CDR3: TGTGCCAGCAGCTTAAGTGGGGGACTTTACTACGAGCAGTACTTC. Translated: CASSLSGGLYYEQYF.

This clone was recorded once. This rearrangement joins TRBV7-9 to TRBJ1-2; no clear D gene. In germline, CDR1 is SEHNR, CDR2 FQNEAQ (reference sequence). The CDR3 spans 14 residues. Trimming removed 2 bases at V and 2 bases at J, with 9 bases between. The CDR3 loop reads CASSLLSENYGYTF. In DNA form, the CDR3 reads TGTGCCAGCAGCTTACTGAGTGAAAACTATGGCTACACCTTC.

The V call is TRBV10-3, the J call TRBJ1-1; 8 bases are a match to TRBD1. CDR1 ENHRY and CDR2 SYGVKD come from the germline V gene. CDR3 length: 16 amino acids. V shed 3 bases, J shed 0 bases, and the junction held 6 bases outside the gene matches. CDR3: CAISEPGQGMNTEAFF. The CDR3 bases are TGTGCCATCAGTGAACCCGGACAGGGAATGAACACTGAAGCTTTCTTT.

There are a few counts of this clone. DNA for the CDR3: TGTGCCAGTAGTACGGAACAGGGGGCCGGCTATGGCTACACCTTC. This sequence encodes CASSTEQGAGYGYTF. V and J are TRBV19 and TRBJ1-2, with TRBD1 matching over 9 bases. Germline V gene data show CDR1 as LNHDA and CDR2 as SQIVND (reference sequence). J gave up 4 bases and V 4 bases, and 7 bases lay outside the gene matches. The CDR3 runs 15 residues. Full variable domain (outside the CDR3, taken from reference TRBV19 and TRBJ1-2): DGGITQSPKYLFRKEGQNVTLSCEQNLNHDAMYWYRQDPGQGLRLIYYSQIVNDFQKGDIAEGYSVSREKKESFPLTVTSAQKNPTAFYLCASSTEQGAGYGYTFGSGTRLTVV.

The chain carries TRBV19 and TRBJ2-1, with D maybe TRBD2 (7 bases). The ends were cut back, 1 base at V and 0 bases at J, with 13 bases in the middle. The length of the CDR3 is 17 residues. Germline lookup yields CDR1 LNHDA and CDR2 SQIVND (reference sequence). The DNA for the CDR3 is TGTGCCAGTAGTATAGTTTCGGGGGGCCGCTCCTACAATGAGCAGTTCTTC. Translation: CASSIVSGGRSYNEQFF.